The next 17 T cell receptor beta chains were all read from a single sample in a study of technical replicates of blood from a handful of donors. Repertoires were generated with immunoSEQ multiplex PCR, while TCRdb's copy carries only in-frame clones and drops some. The repertoire holds roughly 60,000 clones, with 91% as singletons. The sequencing sample was made of PBMCs. Every receptor here comes from a human donor in good health. Some clones in this sample may be carry-over from other donors' samples.

The chain has TRBV2 and TRBJ1-1; possible D gene TRBD1, 6 bases. CDR1 and CDR2 from the germline V gene are SNHLY and FYNNEI. This CDR3 has 15 amino acids. The V and J ends lost 4 bases and 3 bases respectively, with 15 bases between them. Here the CDR3 DNA reads TGTGCCAGCAGTGTGACAGGCGACCCGGACACTGAAGCTTTCTTT. This gives the protein CASSVTGDPDTEAFF.

The chain links TRBV4-2 to TRBJ2-3, with 10 bases fitting TRBD2. This CDR3 region has 14 residues. Germline CDR1 LGHNA, CDR2 YNFKEQ. V was clipped by 1 base and J by 8 bases; unmatched bases: 3. DNA of the CDR3: TGTGCCAGCAGCCAAGTCGGGACTAGCGTTACGCAGTATTTT. Translated: CASSQVGTSVTQYF.

The J gene is TRBJ1-1, the V gene TRBV4-1; TRBD1 matches 12 bases. Trimming at V came to 2 bases and at J to 1 base, leaving 11 bases not matched to a gene. Germline loops: CDR1 MGHRA, CDR2 YSYEKL. The CDR3 length is 19 residues. The CDR3 nucleotides are TGCGCCAGCAGCCAACCCCCGGGACAGGGGGCCTTAAAGAACACTGAAGCTTTCTTT. As protein: CASSQPPGQGALKNTEAFF.

This rearrangement joins TRBV28 to TRBJ1-6; 9 nucleotides line up with TRBD1. Per the germline V gene, CDR1 is MDHEN and CDR2 is SYDVKM. The CDR3 sequence is 15 residues long. V dropped 5 bases and J dropped 7; count of bases not matched to a gene: 6. The CDR3 is CASSITTGGNSPLHF. The CDR3 nucleotides read TGTGCCAGCAGTATTACGACAGGGGGGAATTCACCCCTCCACTTT.

The J gene is TRBJ1-5, the V gene TRBV6-1; tentative D call: TRBD1 (5 bases). The CDR3 spans 15 residues. Germline CDR1 reads MNHNS; CDR2 reads SASEGT. V gave up 6 bases and J gave up 3 bases, with 15 bases separating them. The CDR3 sequence: CASRSGQIDNQPQHF. CDR3 sequence (DNA): TGTGCCAGCAGGTCAGGGCAGATCGACAATCAGCCCCAGCATTTT.

The sample holds a few counts of this clone. The chain has TRBV4-1 and TRBJ2-3, with TRBD2 matching over 13 bases. Losses at the gene ends were 4 bases for V and 2 bases for J; bases not matched to a gene: 6. Germline CDR1 MGHRA, CDR2 YSYEKL. CDR3 length: 17 amino acids. Written as DNA, the CDR3 is TGCGCCAGCAGCCGCGGGGGACTAGCGGGGCTCACAGATACGCAGTATTTT. Its translation: CASSRGGLAGLTDTQYF.

The chain couples TRBV11-1 to TRBJ2-2, with no clear D. This CDR3 is 18 amino acids long. Trimming pared 0 bases from V and 6 bases from J, leaving 20 bases between. Germline V CDR1 and CDR2: SGHAT, FQDESV (reference sequence). CDR3 sequence (DNA): TGTGCCAGCAGCTTAGCCCCAGACTTACCCTTCGCCTCCGGGGAGCTGTTTTTT. This codes for CASSLAPDLPFASGELFF.

The chain carries TRBV5-1 and TRBJ1-3, with a weak D call TRBD1 (5 bases). Per the germline V gene, CDR1 is SGHRS and CDR2 is YFSETQ. CDR3 length equals 16 residues. Deletions cut 0 bases from V and 3 bases from J, with 13 bases between. The CDR3 sequence is CASSLEGQGGGNTIYF. The CDR3 coding sequence is TGCGCCAGCAGCTTGGAGGGGCAGGGAGGTGGAAACACCATATATTTT.

The chain links TRBV6-5 to TRBJ2-5; perhaps TRBD2 as D (6 bases). The CDR3 loop spans 14 amino acids. The germline V gene encodes CDR1 MNHEY and CDR2 SVGAGI. Trimming shortened V by 5 bases and J by 2 bases, and 12 bases separated the two germline ends. The chain's CDR3 is CASSRRLDQETQYF. CDR3 bases: TGTGCCAGCAGTCGTCGACTAGATCAAGAGACCCAGTACTTC.

This chain joins TRBV4-3 and TRBJ2-7, with D possibly matching TRBD1 (5 bases). Germline V CDR1 and CDR2: LGHNA, YSLEER. Trimming pared 9 bases from V and 7 bases from J, leaving 10 bases between. This CDR3 is built from 10 residues. This chain's CDR3 is CASPQGEQYF. The CDR3 DNA reads as TGCGCCAGTCCGCAGGGTGAGCAGTACTTC.

This chain joins TRBV6-5 and TRBJ2-4; D possibly corresponds to TRBD1 (6 bases). V gave up 5 bases and J gave up 2 bases, with 13 bases separating them. From germline, CDR1 is MNHEY and CDR2 SVGAGI. The length of the CDR3 is 15 residues. CDR3 protein: CASSQLGATKNIQYF. The DNA for the CDR3 is TGTGCCAGCAGTCAATTGGGGGCGACCAAAAACATTCAGTACTTC.

V and J are TRBV6-6 and TRBJ2-7; 13 nucleotides align to TRBD2. The CDR3 totals 15 residues. The V gene's germline CDR1 is MNHNY and CDR2 SVGAGI (reference sequence). V shed 5 bases and J 3 bases; nucleotides not matched to a gene: 4. Written as DNA, the CDR3 is TGTGCCAGCAGTCTAGGACTAGCGGGAGACTACGAGCAGTACTTC. Protein product: CASSLGLAGDYEQYF.

The chain recombines TRBV4-3 with TRBJ2-3, with D hard to call. The CDR3 has 17 residues. V was pared by 1 base and J by 2 bases, with 16 bases between. Germline-derived CDR1 and CDR2 are LGHNA and YSLEER. The CDR3 protein is CASSQGIIRDITDTQYF. In nucleotides, the CDR3 is TGCGCCAGCAGCCAAGGCATAATCCGAGACATCACAGATACGCAGTATTTT.

In its sample, this clone was seen once. V is TRBV4-3 and J is TRBJ1-2, with 7 positions matching TRBD1. The CDR3 is 14 amino acids. Germline CDR1 is LGHNA and CDR2 is YSLEER. The ends lost 0 bases at V and 6 bases at J; junction bases unmatched: 4. CDR3 nucleotides: TGCGCCAGCAGCCAAGATGACAGGGACGATGGCTACACCTTC. It is translated as CASSQDDRDDGYTF.

The CDR3 sequence: CASSPRGAGGPADEQYF. The CDR3 bases are TGTGCCAGCAGCCCTAGGGGAGCGGGGGGCCCGGCGGATGAGCAGTACTTC. This chain connects TRBV7-6 to TRBJ2-7, with TRBD2 identical over 9 bases. CDR3 length equals 17 residues. V dropped 5 bases and J dropped 7; count of bases not matched to a gene: 18. Germline V gene lookup returns CDR1 SGHVS and CDR2 FNYEAQ.

J is TRBJ2-5 and V is TRBV10-1; 8 positions agree with TRBD1. The CDR3 is made up of 14 amino acids. J lost 5 bases, V lost 6 bases, and 8 bases had no gene match. Germline CDR1 is WNHNN and CDR2 is SYGVQD (reference sequence). The CDR3 coding sequence is TGCGCCAGCAGGGAATGGACAGGGAGGGAGACCCAGTACTTC. It specifies CASREWTGRETQYF.

A few counts support this clone. The V gene is TRBV7-9, the J gene TRBJ1-1, with D possibly being TRBD1 (5 bases). The V gene lost 7 bases and the J gene lost 1 base, with 16 bases spanning the gap. CDR1 is SEHNR and CDR2 is FQNEAQ in the germline V gene (reference sequence). The CDR3 extends over 15 amino acids. The CDR3 loop is CASIPDRGRNTEAFF. In nucleotides, the CDR3 is TGTGCCAGCATCCCCGACCGGGGGAGGAACACTGAAGCTTTCTTT.